The 12 T cell receptor beta chains in this list originate from one sample, sequenced in a study of T cells in Graves' hyperthyroidism and ophthalmopathy. RNA transcripts were the template for amplifying TCR beta CDR3 regions. First-round RT-PCR targeting the TCR CDR3 was performed with the HTBI primer set. TCRdb analysed the multiplex PCR reads with MiXCR anew, one entry per CDR3 protein. The sample shows some 460,000 distinct CDR3 sequences, 15% to 18% of them seen only once. Sequenced input: blood. The receptors originated from a woman younger than 30 with Graves' hyperthyroidism.

This clonotype was detected many times. V gene TRBV7-6 combines with J gene TRBJ2-3; 13 positions match TRBD2. The CDR3 totals 17 residues. Germline CDR1 SGHVS, CDR2 FNYEAQ. The V segment lost 3 bases and the J segment 3 bases; nucleotides outside the gene matches: 6. The CDR3 region is CASSFWTSGRGTDTQYF. In DNA, the CDR3 is TGTGCCAGCAGCTTTTGGACTAGCGGGAGAGGAACAGATACGCAGTATTTT.

In its sample, this clonotype was seen many times. This CDR3 is CASSQDGGETQYF. Here the CDR3 DNA reads TGTGCCAGCAGCCAAGATGGCGGAGAGACCCAGTACTTC. The chain recombines TRBV3-1 with TRBJ2-5, with D hard to call. The V gene lost 0 bases and the J gene lost 4 bases, with 6 bases spanning the gap. This CDR3 region has 13 residues. Germline loops: CDR1 LGHDT, CDR2 YNNKEL (reference sequence).

This clonotype was seen only a few times. The chain carries TRBV24-1 and TRBJ1-1, with D unclear. The germline CDR1 and CDR2 sequences are KGHDR and SFDVKD. Trimming removed 1 base at V and 0 bases at J, with 20 bases between. The CDR3 contains 19 residues. The CDR3 DNA is TGTGCCACCAGTGATTTTGGTTTAGGGATCACTTGGCTGAACACTGAAGCTTTCTTT. Amino acids: CATSDFGLGITWLNTEAFF.

J is TRBJ2-2 and V is TRBV24-1, with 9 nucleotides matching TRBD2. This CDR3 region has 16 residues. CDR1 KGHDR and CDR2 SFDVKD come from the germline V gene. Trimming cost V 7 bases and J 6 bases; bases outside gene matches: 11. CDR3 bases: TGTGCCACCAGCCGAGGCGGGGGGGCCGATGCCGGGGAGCTGTTTTTT. Its protein is CATSRGGGADAGELFF.

This clonotype was counted at least ten times. The chain combines TRBV6-4 with TRBJ1-1; no firm D call. The CDR3 is 13 amino acids. Germline V CDR1 and CDR2: MRHNA, SNTAGT. V shed 4 bases and J shed 2 bases, with 8 bases lying between them. The CDR3 region has the DNA TGTGCCAGCAGTGCCACAGATAACACTGAAGCTTTCTTT. This translates into CASSATDNTEAFF.

The gene calls are TRBV20-1 and TRBJ2-7, with D hard to call. This CDR3 has 15 residues. CDR1 and CDR2 (germline): DFQATT, SNEGSKA (reference sequence). The germline V and J ends were trimmed by 5 bases and 6 bases, with 23 bases remaining between them. This CDR3 is CSAAPRRSLSVEQYF. The CDR3 bases are TGCAGTGCTGCTCCACGGCGTTCCCTCTCCGTCGAGCAGTACTTC.

This clonotype was seen more than once but under ten times. The rearrangement links TRBV7-8 to TRBJ2-7; no clear D gene. Trimming shortened V by 4 bases and J by 7 bases, and 17 bases separated the two germline ends. The CDR3 contains 14 residues. CDR1 and CDR2 (germline): SGHVS, FQNEAQ. CDR3 protein: CASSSDGRLGEQYF. The CDR3, as DNA: TGTGCCAGCAGCTCCGACGGACGTCTTGGGGAGCAGTACTTC.

This clonotype was counted at least ten times. V gene TRBV20-1 combines with J gene TRBJ2-7; 8 bases map to TRBD2. The V gene end was trimmed by 3 bases and the J gene end by 7 bases; junction bases not matched to a gene: 11. CDR3 length: 14 residues. Per germline, CDR1 DFQATT and CDR2 SNEGSKA (reference sequence). The DNA for the CDR3 is TGCAGTGCTAGGTTTACTAGCGGTGTTGGGGAGCAGTACTTC. It encodes CSARFTSGVGEQYF.

This clonotype was seen many times. The rearrangement uses TRBV2 and TRBJ2-1; possibly TRBD2 for D (6 bases). Germline-derived CDR1 and CDR2 are SNHLY and FYNNEI. The V and J ends lost 3 bases and 4 bases respectively, with 16 bases between them. The CDR3 is 16 amino acids. The CDR3 loop is CASSEGGSGVYNEQFF. CDR3 DNA: TGTGCCAGCAGTGAGGGGGGTAGCGGAGTATACAATGAGCAGTTCTTC.

The V call is TRBV27, the J call TRBJ1-2; no clear D gene. The V and J ends lost 5 bases and 4 bases respectively, with 11 bases between them. The CDR3 totals 13 residues. CDR1 is MNHEY and CDR2 is SMNVEV in the germline V gene (reference sequence). This chain's CDR3 is CASSPAASYGYTF. The CDR3 DNA reads TGTGCCAGCAGTCCAGCAGCCAGCTATGGCTACACCTTC.

The chain couples TRBV6-1 to TRBJ2-2; weak D call: TRBD1 (5 bases). The CDR3 consists of 14 residues. V was clipped by 8 bases and J by 0 bases, with 10 bases between them. In germline, CDR1 is MNHNS, CDR2 SASEGT. CDR3 sequence (DNA): TGTGCCAGCGCAGGGCCTGCGAACACCGGGGAGCTGTTTTTT. Protein product: CASAGPANTGELFF.

This clonotype was counted many times. The gene calls are TRBV2 and TRBJ1-4; 9 bases are shared with TRBD1. The CDR3 totals 13 residues. J was trimmed by 6 bases and V by 8 bases; bases with no gene match: 4. Germline lookup yields CDR1 SNHLY and CDR2 FYNNEI. The CDR3 region is CASHRDRDEKLFF. CDR3 DNA sequence: TGTGCCAGCCACAGGGACAGGGATGAAAAACTGTTTTTT. The full variable domain, in which reference TRBV2 and TRBJ1-4 provide the parts outside the CDR3, is EPEVTQTPSHQVTQMGQEVILRCVPISNHLYFYWYRQILGQKVEFLVSFYNNEISEKSEIFDDQFSVERPDGSNFTLKIRSTKLEDSAMYFCASHRDRDEKLFFGSGTQLSVL.